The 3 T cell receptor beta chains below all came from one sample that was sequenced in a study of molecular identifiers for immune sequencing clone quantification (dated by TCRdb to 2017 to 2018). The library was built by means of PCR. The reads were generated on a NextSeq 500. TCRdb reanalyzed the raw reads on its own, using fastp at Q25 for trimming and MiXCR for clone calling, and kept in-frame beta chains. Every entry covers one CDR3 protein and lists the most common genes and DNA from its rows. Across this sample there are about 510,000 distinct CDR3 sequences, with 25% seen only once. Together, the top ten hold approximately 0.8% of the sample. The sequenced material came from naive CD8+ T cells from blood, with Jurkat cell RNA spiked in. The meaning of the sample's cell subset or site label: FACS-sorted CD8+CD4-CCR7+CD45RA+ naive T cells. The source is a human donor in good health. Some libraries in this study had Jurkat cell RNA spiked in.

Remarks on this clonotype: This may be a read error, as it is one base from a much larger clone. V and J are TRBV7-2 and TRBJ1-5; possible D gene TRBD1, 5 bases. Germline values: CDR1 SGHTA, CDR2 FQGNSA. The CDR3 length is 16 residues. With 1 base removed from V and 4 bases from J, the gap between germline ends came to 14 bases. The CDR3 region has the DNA TGTGCCAGCAGCTTAGGTCTCGGTAGGGGAAATCAGCCCCAGCATTTT. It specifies CASSLGLGRGNQPQHF.

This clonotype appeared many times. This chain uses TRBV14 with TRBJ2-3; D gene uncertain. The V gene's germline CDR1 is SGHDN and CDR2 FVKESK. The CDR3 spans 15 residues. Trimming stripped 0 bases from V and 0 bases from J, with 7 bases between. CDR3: CASSQDFVSTDTQYF. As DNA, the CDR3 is TGTGCCAGCAGCCAAGATTTTGTGAGCACAGATACGCAGTATTTT.

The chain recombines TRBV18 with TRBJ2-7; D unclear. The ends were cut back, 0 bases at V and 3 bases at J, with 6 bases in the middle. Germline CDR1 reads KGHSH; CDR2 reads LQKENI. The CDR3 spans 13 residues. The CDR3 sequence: CASSPPDFYEQYF. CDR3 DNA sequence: TGTGCCAGCTCACCACCAGACTTCTACGAGCAGTACTTC.